This TCR beta chain is drawn from a study of blood T cell repertoires in COVID-19. Study-wide background: The United States, Italy and Spain supplied acute and convalescent COVID-19 samples.

Here immunoSEQ multiplex PCR was the method, and the copy in TCRdb shows in-frame clones only, minus some. There are 250,000 to 300,000 clones in the sample; 83% occur only once, and about 4.5% lies in the top ten. The TCR comes from a man in his fifties or sixties who had recovered from COVID-19. Sequencing used peripheral blood.

CDR3 sequence reads: CASSPRQGLTEAFF. The DNA for the CDR3 is TGTGCCAGCAGTCCCAGACAGGGATTAACTGAAGCTTTCTTT. The chain combines TRBV6-5 with TRBJ1-1; 7 bases fit TRBD1. The CDR3 extends over 14 amino acids. J gave up 5 bases and V 5 bases, and 8 bases lay outside the gene matches. The germline gives CDR1 MNHEY, CDR2 SVGAGI.